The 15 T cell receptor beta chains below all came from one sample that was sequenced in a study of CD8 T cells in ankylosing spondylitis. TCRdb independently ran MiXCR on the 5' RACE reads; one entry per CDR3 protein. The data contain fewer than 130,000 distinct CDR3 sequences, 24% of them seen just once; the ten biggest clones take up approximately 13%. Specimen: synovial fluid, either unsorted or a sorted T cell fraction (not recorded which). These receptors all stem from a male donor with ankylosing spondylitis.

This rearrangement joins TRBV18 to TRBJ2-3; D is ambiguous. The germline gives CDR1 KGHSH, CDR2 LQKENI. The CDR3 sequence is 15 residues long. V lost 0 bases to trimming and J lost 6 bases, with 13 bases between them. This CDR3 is CASSPPKVHKDTQYF. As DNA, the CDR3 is TGTGCCAGCTCACCACCGAAAGTACACAAGGATACGCAGTATTTT. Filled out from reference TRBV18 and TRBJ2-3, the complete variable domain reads NAGVMQNPRHLVRRRGQEARLRCSPMKGHSHVYWYRQLPEEGLKFMVYLQKENIIDESGMPKERFSAEFPKEGPSILRIQQVVRGDSAAYFCASSPPKVHKDTQYFGPGTRLTVL.

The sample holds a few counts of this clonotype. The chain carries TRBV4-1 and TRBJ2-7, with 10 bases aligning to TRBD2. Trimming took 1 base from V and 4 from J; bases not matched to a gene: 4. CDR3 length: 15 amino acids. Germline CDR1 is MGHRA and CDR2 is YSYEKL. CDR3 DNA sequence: TGCGCCAGCAGCCAAGTGCTAGCGGGAGTGTACGAGCAGTACGTC. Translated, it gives CASSQVLAGVYEQYV.

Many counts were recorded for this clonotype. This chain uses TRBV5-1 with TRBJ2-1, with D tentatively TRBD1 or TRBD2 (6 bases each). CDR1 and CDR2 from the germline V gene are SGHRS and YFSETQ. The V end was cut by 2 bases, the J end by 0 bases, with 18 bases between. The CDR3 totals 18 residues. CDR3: CASSLRLLGGSSYNEQFF. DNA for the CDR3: TGCGCCAGCAGCTTACGTCTGCTAGGGGGGAGCTCCTACAATGAGCAGTTCTTC.

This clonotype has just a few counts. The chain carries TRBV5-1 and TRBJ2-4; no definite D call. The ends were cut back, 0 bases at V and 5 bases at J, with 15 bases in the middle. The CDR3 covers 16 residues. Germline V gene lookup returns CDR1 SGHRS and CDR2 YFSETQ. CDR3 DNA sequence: TGCGCCAGCAGCTTGGCGGGCCCCGCTGTCGAAAACATTCAGTACTTC. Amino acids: CASSLAGPAVENIQYF.

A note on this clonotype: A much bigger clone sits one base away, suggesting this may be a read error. The CDR3 nucleotides read TGCAGTGCTCAATACATGAACATTGAAGCTTTCTTT. Translated: CSAQYMNIEAFF. The chain carries TRBV20-1 and TRBJ1-1; unclear D gene. This CDR3 is 12 amino acids long. From germline, CDR1 is DFQATT and CDR2 SNEGSKA (reference sequence).

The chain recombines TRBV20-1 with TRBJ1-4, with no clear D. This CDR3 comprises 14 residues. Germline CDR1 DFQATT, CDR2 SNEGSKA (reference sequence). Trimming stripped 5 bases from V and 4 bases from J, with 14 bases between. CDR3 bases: TGCAGTGCTTCCGAACCGGCCCTTAATGAAAAACTGTTTTTT. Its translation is CSASEPALNEKLFF.

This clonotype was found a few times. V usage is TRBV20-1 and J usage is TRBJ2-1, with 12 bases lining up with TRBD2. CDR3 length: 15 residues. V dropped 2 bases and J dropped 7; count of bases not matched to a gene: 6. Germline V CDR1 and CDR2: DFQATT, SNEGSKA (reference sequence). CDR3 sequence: CSARPSGRALNEQFF. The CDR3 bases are TGCAGTGCTAGACCTAGCGGGAGGGCCCTGAATGAGCAGTTCTTC.

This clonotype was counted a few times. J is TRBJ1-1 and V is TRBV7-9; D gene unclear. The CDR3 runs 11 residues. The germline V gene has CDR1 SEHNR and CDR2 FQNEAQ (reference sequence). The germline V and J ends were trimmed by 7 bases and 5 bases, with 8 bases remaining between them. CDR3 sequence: CASTTGTEAFF. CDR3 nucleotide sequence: TGTGCCAGCACCACGGGGACTGAAGCTTTCTTT.

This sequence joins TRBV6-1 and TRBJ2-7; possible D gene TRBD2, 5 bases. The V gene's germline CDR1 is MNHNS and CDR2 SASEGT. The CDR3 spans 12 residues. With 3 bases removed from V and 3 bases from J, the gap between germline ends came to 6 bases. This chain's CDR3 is CASSDRDYEQYV. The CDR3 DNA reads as TGTGCCAGCAGTGATCGGGACTACGAGCAGTACGTC.

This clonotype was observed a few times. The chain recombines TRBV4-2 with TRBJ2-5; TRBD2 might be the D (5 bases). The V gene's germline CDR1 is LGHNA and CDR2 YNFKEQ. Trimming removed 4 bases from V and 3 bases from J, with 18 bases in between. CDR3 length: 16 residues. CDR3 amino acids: CASSPRGSAHEETQYF. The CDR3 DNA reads TGTGCCAGCAGCCCCCGGGGTAGCGCCCATGAAGAGACCCAGTACTTC.

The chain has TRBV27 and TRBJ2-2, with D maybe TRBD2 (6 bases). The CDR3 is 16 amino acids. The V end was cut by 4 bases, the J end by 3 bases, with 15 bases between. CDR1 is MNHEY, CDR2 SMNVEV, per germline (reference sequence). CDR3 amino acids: CASSSSSGLYTGELFF. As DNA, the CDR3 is TGTGCCAGCAGTTCATCCTCGGGACTTTACACCGGGGAGCTGTTTTTT.

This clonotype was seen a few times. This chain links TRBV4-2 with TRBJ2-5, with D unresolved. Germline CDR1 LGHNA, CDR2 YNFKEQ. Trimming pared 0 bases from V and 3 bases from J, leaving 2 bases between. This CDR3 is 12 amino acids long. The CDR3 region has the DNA TGTGCCAGCAGCCAAGATAAAGAGACCCAGTACTTC. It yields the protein CASSQDKETQYF.

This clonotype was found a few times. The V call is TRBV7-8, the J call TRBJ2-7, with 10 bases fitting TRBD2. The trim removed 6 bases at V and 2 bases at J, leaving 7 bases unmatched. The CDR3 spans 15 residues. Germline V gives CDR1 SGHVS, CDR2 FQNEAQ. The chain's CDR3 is CASSSGTSEAYEQYF. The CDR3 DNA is TGTGCCAGCAGTTCCGGGACTAGCGAAGCCTACGAGCAGTACTTC.

The CDR3 DNA sequence: TGTGCCAGCAGCGTTAGCGGGAACGTCTACAATGAGCAGTTCTTC. Translating it yields CASSVSGNVYNEQFF. The V and J genes are TRBV7-9 and TRBJ2-1; 8 nucleotides align to TRBD2. The germline V gene encodes CDR1 SEHNR and CDR2 FQNEAQ (reference sequence). The length of the CDR3 is 15 residues. The trim removed 5 bases at V and 3 bases at J, leaving 6 bases unmatched.

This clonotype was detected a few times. The CDR3 protein is CASSLGESGTEAFF. CDR3 coding DNA: TGTGCCAGCAGCCTTGGGGAGTCGGGGACTGAAGCTTTCTTT. The genes are TRBV11-3 and TRBJ1-1; D ambiguous. The CDR3 totals 14 residues. Germline V gene sequence: CDR1 SGHNT, CDR2 YENEEA. The V end was cut by 5 bases, the J end by 5 bases, with 15 bases between.